The rows below give T cell receptor beta chains drawn from one sample of a study of naive and memory T cell subsets. TCRdb reprocessed the UMI-ligation and nested PCR reads with MiXCR, giving one entry per CDR3 protein. The repertoire holds over 90,000 distinct CDR3 sequences, with approximately 10% as singletons. The sample consisted of naive CD4+ T cells from blood. These TCRs come from a human donor in good health. Both conserved end residues are part of each CDR3. The D gene is left open where the match is weak. Clone size is not always given. Where it is, it says once, few, many or a class for expanded clones.

v_gene: TRBV25-1
j_gene: TRBJ2-1
d_gene: TRBD2
abundance: NA
CDR3aa: CASSVVLAARREQFF
CDR3nt: TGTGCCAGCAGTGTTGTGCTAGCGGCCCGGCGTGAGCAGTTCTTC

v_gene: TRBV5-4
j_gene: TRBJ2-3
d_gene: NA
abundance: few
CDR3aa: CASSRRQSLRRNTQYF
CDR3nt: TGTGCCAGCAGCCGCCGACAGTCCCTTCGGAGGAATACGCAGTATTTT

v_gene: TRBV19
j_gene: TRBJ1-5
d_gene: NA
abundance: few
CDR3aa: CASSINQGQPQHF
CDR3nt: TGTGCCAGTAGTATTAATCAGGGCCAGCCCCAGCATTTT

v_gene: TRBV12-3/TRBV12-4
j_gene: TRBJ2-4
d_gene: NA
abundance: many
CDR3aa: CASSFNRVQYF
CDR3nt: TGTGCCAGCAGTTTTAACAGGGTTCAGTACTTC

v_gene: TRBV7-2
j_gene: TRBJ2-3
d_gene: NA
abundance: NA
CDR3aa: CANRGNTDTQYF
CDR3nt: TGTGCCAACCGGGGAAACACAGATACGCAGTATTTT

v_gene: TRBV4-3
j_gene: TRBJ1-6
d_gene: NA
abundance: NA
CDR3aa: CASSQADMLSAPLHF
CDR3nt: TGCGCCAGCAGCCAAGCAGACATGCTATCTGCACCCCTCCACTTT

v_gene: TRBV29-1
j_gene: TRBJ2-7
d_gene: NA
abundance: NA
CDR3aa: CSVVTGSYEQYF
CDR3nt: TGCAGCGTTGTTACAGGGTCCTACGAGCAGTACTTC

v_gene: TRBV27
j_gene: TRBJ2-2
d_gene: NA
abundance: NA
CDR3aa: CASSYTRVTGELFF
CDR3nt: TGTGCCAGCAGCTATACCCGAGTCACCGGGGAGCTGTTTTTT

v_gene: TRBV7-3
j_gene: TRBJ1-5
d_gene: NA
abundance: NA
CDR3aa: CASSLEAVNQPQHF
CDR3nt: TGTGCCAGCAGCTTGGAGGCGGTGAATCAGCCCCAGCATTTT

v_gene: TRBV4-1
j_gene: TRBJ1-3
d_gene: TRBD1
abundance: NA
CDR3aa: CASSQGQGANTIYF
CDR3nt: TGCGCCAGCAGCCAAGGACAGGGGGCAAACACCATATATTTT

v_gene: TRBV7-8
j_gene: TRBJ2-7
d_gene: NA
abundance: NA
CDR3aa: CASSLVHGYPYLEQYF
CDR3nt: TGTGCCAGCAGCTTAGTCCATGGGTACCCTTACCTCGAGCAGTACTTC

v_gene: TRBV4-3
j_gene: TRBJ1-6
d_gene: NA
abundance: NA
CDR3aa: CASSQEGLPLHF
CDR3nt: TGCGCCAGCAGCCAAGAAGGGCTGCCCCTCCACTTT

v_gene: TRBV6-2/TRBV6-3
j_gene: TRBJ1-5
d_gene: TRBD1
abundance: NA
CDR3aa: CASSSTGLSNQPQHF
CDR3nt: TGTGCCAGCAGTTCGACAGGGCTAAGCAATCAGCCCCAGCATTTT

v_gene: TRBV6-6
j_gene: TRBJ2-5
d_gene: TRBD2
abundance: few
CDR3aa: CASSPRGGGRAGIGTQYF
CDR3nt: TGTGCCAGCAGTCCACGGGGAGGCGGGAGGGCCGGAATTGGGACCCAGTACTTC

v_gene: TRBV13
j_gene: TRBJ2-1
d_gene: NA
abundance: many
CDR3aa: CASSIGLRNNEQFF
CDR3nt: TGTGCCAGCAGCATAGGACTTAGAAACAATGAGCAGTTCTTC

v_gene: TRBV12-3/TRBV12-4
j_gene: TRBJ1-5
d_gene: NA
abundance: NA
CDR3aa: CASSLNGGQPQHF
CDR3nt: TGTGCCAGCAGTTTGAATGGGGGTCAGCCCCAGCATTTT

v_gene: TRBV10-3
j_gene: TRBJ2-3
d_gene: NA
abundance: many
CDR3aa: CAISELGDTQYF
CDR3nt: TGTGCCATCAGTGAGTTAGGGGATACGCAGTATTTT

v_gene: TRBV4-2
j_gene: TRBJ1-4
d_gene: TRBD1
abundance: few
CDR3aa: CASRPLGQQNEKLFF
CDR3nt: TGTGCCAGCAGACCATTGGGACAGCAAAATGAAAAACTGTTTTTT

v_gene: TRBV5-1
j_gene: TRBJ2-2
d_gene: TRBD2
abundance: few
CDR3aa: CASSLRTSSNTGELFF
CDR3nt: TGCGCCAGCAGCCTAAGGACTAGCAGCAACACCGGGGAGCTGTTTTTT

v_gene: TRBV5-1
j_gene: TRBJ2-7
d_gene: NA
abundance: NA
CDR3aa: CASSWERDYEQYF
CDR3nt: TGCGCCAGCAGCTGGGAAAGGGACTACGAGCAGTACTTC

v_gene: TRBV14
j_gene: TRBJ2-1
d_gene: NA
abundance: NA
CDR3aa: CASSQGVLPDNEQFF
CDR3nt: TGTGCCAGCAGCCAAGGAGTTCTACCGGACAATGAGCAGTTCTTC

v_gene: TRBV20-1
j_gene: TRBJ1-1
d_gene: NA
abundance: many
CDR3aa: CSAYLNTEAFF
CDR3nt: TGCAGTGCTTACCTCAACACTGAAGCTTTCTTT

v_gene: TRBV9
j_gene: TRBJ2-3
d_gene: NA
abundance: few
CDR3aa: CASSAGLTWKNTDTQYF
CDR3nt: TGTGCCAGCAGCGCCGGATTAACTTGGAAAAACACAGATACGCAGTATTTT